Listed here are 2 T cell receptor beta chains from one sample, sequenced in a study of T cell changes during pregnancy in multiple sclerosis. This table comes from immunoSEQ multiplex PCR, and its TCRdb copy is limited to in-frame clones, with some not included. The data contain tens of thousands of clones, over 85% of them seen just once; the ten biggest clones take up roughly 2%. Sequenced material: peripheral blood, taken in the second trimester of pregnancy. The receptors were sampled from a female donor with multiple sclerosis, enrolled in a pregnancy study.

V gene TRBV6-4 combines with J gene TRBJ2-3; TRBD1 agrees at 9 bases. The J segment lost 0 bases and the V segment lost 4 bases, leaving 2 bases of the junction unmatched. The CDR3 runs to 15 residues. Germline-derived CDR1 and CDR2 are MRHNA and SNTAGT. Here the CDR3 reads CASSAGTGSTDTQYF. CDR3 DNA sequence: TGTGCCAGCAGTGCGGGGACAGGGAGCACAGATACGCAGTATTTT.

This clone was counted once. The chain is built from TRBV21-1 and TRBJ2-2; no check of the table's D call, TRBD2, against the DNA was made. TRBV21-1 counts as a pseudogene. CDR3 length: 21 amino acids. Here the CDR3 DNA reads TGTGCCAGCAGCAAAAAAGGGGAGAAAACTAGCGGGAGGGGCAACACCGGGGAGCTGTTTTTT. Translation: CASSKKGEKTSGRGNTGELFF.